The 5 T cell receptor beta chains reported below all come from one sample, sequenced in a study of beta chain features in type 1 diabetes. Expressed TCRB transcripts were sequenced because the entire RNA isolate underwent reverse transcription. Libraries were prepared by immunoSEQ multiplex PCR; TCRdb keeps only in-frame clonotypes and omits some of them. This sample yields hundreds of thousands of clones, of which 6.5% to 10% are seen a single time; 0.44% belongs to the top ten. The sample was central memory CD4+ T cells from blood. These receptors originate from a woman between 18 and 30 years old in good health.

In this sample, this clone turned up many times. V and J are TRBV7-9 and TRBJ2-7; D uncertain. CDR3 length equals 13 residues. V lost 5 bases to trimming and J lost 4 bases, with 12 bases between them. In germline, CDR1 is SEHNR, CDR2 FQNEAQ (reference sequence). The CDR3 region has the DNA TGTGCCAGCAGCCTGCCTACTGGGTACGAGCAGTACTTC. This gives the protein CASSLPTGYEQYF. Combining the CDR3 with reference TRBV7-9 and TRBJ2-7 gives the whole variable domain DTGVSQNPRHKITKRGQNVTFRCDPISEHNRLYWYRQTLGQGPEFLTYFQNEAQLEKSRLLSDRFSAERPKGSFSTLEIQRTEQGDSAMYLCASSLPTGYEQYFGPGTRLTVT.

A few counts support this clone. The chain has TRBV4-3 and TRBJ1-5; no clear D gene. Germline CDR1 and CDR2: LGHNA and YSLEER. The CDR3 length is 14 residues. The ends were cut back, 1 base at V and 2 bases at J, with 6 bases in the middle. The CDR3 region is CASSQGLGNQPQHF. In nucleotides, the CDR3 is TGCGCCAGCAGCCAAGGCTTAGGCAATCAGCCCCAGCATTTT.

This clone has a single count. This sequence joins TRBV18 and TRBJ2-5; D is ambiguous. The germline V gene encodes CDR1 KGHSH and CDR2 LQKENI. V was clipped by 3 bases and J by 5 bases, with 10 bases between them. The CDR3 has 13 amino acids. Here the CDR3 reads CASSPLLRETQYF. CDR3 in DNA: TGTGCCAGCTCACCTCTTCTTCGTGAGACCCAGTACTTC. Variable domain in full (rest from reference TRBV18 and TRBJ2-5): NAGVMQNPRHLVRRRGQEARLRCSPMKGHSHVYWYRQLPEEGLKFMVYLQKENIIDESGMPKERFSAEFPKEGPSILRIQQVVRGDSAAYFCASSPLLRETQYFGPGTRLLVL.

At least ten counts were recorded for this clone. The chain carries TRBV19 and TRBJ1-5; D gene ambiguous. With 3 bases removed from V and 7 bases from J, the gap between germline ends came to 7 bases. CDR3 size: 12 residues. The germline V gene has CDR1 LNHDA and CDR2 SQIVND (reference sequence). The chain's CDR3 is CASSIPPQPQHF. CDR3 in DNA: TGTGCCAGTAGTATCCCACCACAGCCCCAGCATTTT. The entire variable domain, with the rest obtained from reference TRBV19 and TRBJ1-5, is as follows: DGGITQSPKYLFRKEGQNVTLSCEQNLNHDAMYWYRQDPGQGLRLIYYSQIVNDFQKGDIAEGYSVSREKKESFPLTVTSAQKNPTAFYLCASSIPPQPQHFGDGTRLSIL.

The V call is TRBV5-4, the J call TRBJ2-1, with D uncertain. V was pared by 0 bases and J by 5 bases, with 12 bases between. This CDR3 region has 15 residues. From germline, CDR1 is SGHNT and CDR2 YYREEE (reference sequence). The DNA of the CDR3 is TGTGCCAGCAGCTTGGCTGGGGTTCGAGACAATGAGCAGTTCTTC. Translation: CASSLAGVRDNEQFF. Supplemented by reference TRBV5-4 and TRBJ2-1, the full variable domain reads ETGVTQSPTHLIKTRGQQVTLRCSSQSGHNTVSWYQQALGQGPQFIFQYYREEENGRGNFPPRFSGLQFPNYSSELNVNALELDDSALYLCASSLAGVRDNEQFFGPGTRLTVL.